This note documents a single T cell receptor beta chain sequence. Its target is not known. PCR employed 60 Vbeta and 13 Jbeta primers. Profiling relied on immunoSEQ multiplex PCR, and the TCRdb table lists in-frame clones only, not all of them. The table records about 100,000 clones, around 74% of them present only once. V was pared by 5 bases and J by 2 bases, with 13 bases between. CDR1 is MNHNS and CDR2 is SASEGT in the germline V gene. This CDR3 spans 14 amino acids. This specimen comes from a study of cytomegalovirus exposure and HLA in healthy donors. Study-wide results and limits: Three chains linked to CMV were shown in vitro to be specific for CMV antigens.

The chain carries TRBV6-1 and TRBJ2-7; TRBD2 might be the D (6 bases). The sequencing sample was made of PBMCs. The sequence was obtained from a man in his forties in good health and CMV-seropositive. DNA of the CDR3: TGTGCCAGCAGTCCCCGGGGGTACACCTACGAGCAGTACTTC. This gives the protein CASSPRGYTYEQYF.